This entry concerns a single TCR beta chain. In the study's own analysis: From reference gene primer amplification, estimates of nucleated cell counts were derived. Sequencing was performed with immunoSEQ multiplex PCR; in TCRdb, only in-frame clones are kept and a portion is missing. The DNA gave D and trimming, while V, J and clone size come from that table. The sample includes 150,000 to 180,000 clones, about 73% of them seen just once. Germline CDR1 is LGHNA and CDR2 is YNFKEQ. This CDR3 contains 16 residues. The ends lost 3 bases at V and 0 bases at J; junction bases unmatched: 6. The sample originates from a study of blood T cell repertoires in COVID-19. The wider study: Samples taken during acute and convalescent COVID-19 were collected in the United States, Italy and Spain. T cells, B-cell-depleted T cells, or PBMCs supplied cDNA or gDNA.

J is TRBJ2-5 and V is TRBV4-2; 8 positions agree with TRBD2. The sequence derives from an older man with acute or convalescent COVID-19. The sequenced material came from peripheral blood. The CDR3 DNA is TGTGCCAGCAGCCAGGGACGGGGGGGAAACCAAGAGACCCAGTACTTC. It codes for CASSQGRGGNQETQYF.